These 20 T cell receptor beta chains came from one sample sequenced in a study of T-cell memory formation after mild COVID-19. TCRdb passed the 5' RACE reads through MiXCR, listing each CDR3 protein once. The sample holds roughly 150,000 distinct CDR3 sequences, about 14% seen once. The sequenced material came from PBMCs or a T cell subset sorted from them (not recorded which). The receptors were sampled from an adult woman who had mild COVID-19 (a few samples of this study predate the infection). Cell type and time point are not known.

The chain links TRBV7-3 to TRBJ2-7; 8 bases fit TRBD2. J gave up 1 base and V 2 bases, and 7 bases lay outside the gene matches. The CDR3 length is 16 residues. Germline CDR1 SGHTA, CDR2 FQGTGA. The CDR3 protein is CASSLQAGGLSYEQYF. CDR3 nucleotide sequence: TGTGCCAGCAGCTTACAGGCGGGAGGACTATCCTACGAGCAGTACTTC.

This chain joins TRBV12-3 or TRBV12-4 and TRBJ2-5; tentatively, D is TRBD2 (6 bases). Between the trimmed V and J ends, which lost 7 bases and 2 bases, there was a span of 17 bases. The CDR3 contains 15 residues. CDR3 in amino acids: CASTRWGDRQETQYF. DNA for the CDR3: TGTGCCAGCACTCGATGGGGGGATCGGCAAGAGACCCAGTACTTC.

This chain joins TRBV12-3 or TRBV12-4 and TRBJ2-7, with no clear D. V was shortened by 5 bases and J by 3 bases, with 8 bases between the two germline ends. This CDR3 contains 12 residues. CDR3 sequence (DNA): TGTGCCAGCAGTGCCATGGGCTACGAGCAGTACTTC. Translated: CASSAMGYEQYF.

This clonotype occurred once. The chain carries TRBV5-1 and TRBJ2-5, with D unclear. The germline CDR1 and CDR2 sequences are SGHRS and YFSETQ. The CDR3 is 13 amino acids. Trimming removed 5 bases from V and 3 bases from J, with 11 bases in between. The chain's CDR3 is CASRGTAEETQYF. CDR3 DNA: TGCGCCAGCAGGGGTACAGCCGAAGAGACCCAGTACTTC.

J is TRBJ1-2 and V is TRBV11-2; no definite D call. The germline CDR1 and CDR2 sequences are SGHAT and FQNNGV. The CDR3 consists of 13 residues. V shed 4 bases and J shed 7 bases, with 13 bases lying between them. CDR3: CASSSVMKGGYTF. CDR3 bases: TGTGCCAGCAGCTCGGTTATGAAAGGTGGCTACACCTTC.

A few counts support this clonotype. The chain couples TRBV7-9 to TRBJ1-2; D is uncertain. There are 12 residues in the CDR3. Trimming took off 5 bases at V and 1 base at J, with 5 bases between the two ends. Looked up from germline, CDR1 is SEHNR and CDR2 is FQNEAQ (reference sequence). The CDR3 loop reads CASSPRNYGYTF. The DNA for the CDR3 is TGTGCCAGCAGCCCCCGTAACTATGGCTACACCTTC.

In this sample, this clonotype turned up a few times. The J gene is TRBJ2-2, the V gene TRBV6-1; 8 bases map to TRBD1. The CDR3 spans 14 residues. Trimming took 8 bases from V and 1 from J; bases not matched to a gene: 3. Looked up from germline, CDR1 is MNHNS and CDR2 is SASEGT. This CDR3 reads CASGGTGNTGELFF. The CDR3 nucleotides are TGTGCCAGCGGCGGGACAGGGAACACCGGGGAGCTGTTTTTT.

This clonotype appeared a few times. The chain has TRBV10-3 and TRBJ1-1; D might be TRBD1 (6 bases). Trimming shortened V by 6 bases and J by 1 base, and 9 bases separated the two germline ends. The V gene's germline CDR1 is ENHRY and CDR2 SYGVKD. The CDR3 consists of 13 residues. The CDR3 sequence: CAIRGGGNTEAFF. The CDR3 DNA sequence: TGTGCCATCAGGGGAGGGGGGAACACTGAAGCTTTCTTT.

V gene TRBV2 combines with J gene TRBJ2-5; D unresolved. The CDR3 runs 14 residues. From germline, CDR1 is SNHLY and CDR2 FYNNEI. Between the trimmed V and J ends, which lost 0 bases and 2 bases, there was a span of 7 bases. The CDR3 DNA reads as TGTGCCAGCAGTGAAGCTGTGATGCAAGAGACCCAGTACTTC. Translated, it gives CASSEAVMQETQYF.

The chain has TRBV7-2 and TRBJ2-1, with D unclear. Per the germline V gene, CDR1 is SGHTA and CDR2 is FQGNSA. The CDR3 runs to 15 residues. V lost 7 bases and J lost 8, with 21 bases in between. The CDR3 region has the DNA TGTGCCAGCAACATGCCGGGCTTGGCAGGCGATGAGCAGTTCTTC. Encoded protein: CASNMPGLAGDEQFF. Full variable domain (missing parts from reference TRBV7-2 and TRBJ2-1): GAGVSQSPSNKVTEKGKDVELRCDPISGHTALYWYRQSLGQGLEFLIYFQGNSAPDKSGLPSDRFSAERTGGSVSTLTIQRTQQEDSAVYLCASNMPGLAGDEQFFGPGTRLTVL.

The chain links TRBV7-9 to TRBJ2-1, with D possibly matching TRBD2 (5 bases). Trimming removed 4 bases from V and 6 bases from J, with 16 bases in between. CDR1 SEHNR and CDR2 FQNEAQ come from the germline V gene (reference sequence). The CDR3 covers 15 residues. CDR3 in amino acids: CASSSGLPPGNEQFF. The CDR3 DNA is TGTGCCAGCAGCTCCGGACTCCCGCCGGGCAATGAGCAGTTCTTC.

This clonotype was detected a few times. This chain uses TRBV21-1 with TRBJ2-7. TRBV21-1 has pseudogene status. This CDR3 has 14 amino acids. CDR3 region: CASSKRWSSYEQYF. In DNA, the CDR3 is TGTGCCAGCAGCAAAAGATGGAGCTCCTACGAGCAGTACTTC.

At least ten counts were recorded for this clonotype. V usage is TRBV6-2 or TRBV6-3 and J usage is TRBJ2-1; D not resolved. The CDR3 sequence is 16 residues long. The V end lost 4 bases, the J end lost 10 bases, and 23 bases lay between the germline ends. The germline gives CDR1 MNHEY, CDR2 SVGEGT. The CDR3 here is CASSSHFHSSKMEQFF. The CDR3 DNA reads TGTGCCAGCAGTTCGCACTTCCATTCGTCGAAAATGGAGCAGTTCTTC.

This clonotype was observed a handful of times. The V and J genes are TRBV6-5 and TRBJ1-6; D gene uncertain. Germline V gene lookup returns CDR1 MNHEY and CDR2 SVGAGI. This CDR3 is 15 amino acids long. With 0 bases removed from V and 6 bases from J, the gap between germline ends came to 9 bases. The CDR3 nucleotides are TGTGCCAGCAGTTACTCGGTCCCGACTAATTCACCCCTCCACTTT. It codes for CASSYSVPTNSPLHF.

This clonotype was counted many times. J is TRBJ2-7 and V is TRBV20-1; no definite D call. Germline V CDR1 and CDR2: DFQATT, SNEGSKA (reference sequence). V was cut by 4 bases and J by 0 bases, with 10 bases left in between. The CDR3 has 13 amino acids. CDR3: CSATPGDSYEQYF. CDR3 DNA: TGCAGTGCTACCCCCGGAGACTCCTACGAGCAGTACTTC.

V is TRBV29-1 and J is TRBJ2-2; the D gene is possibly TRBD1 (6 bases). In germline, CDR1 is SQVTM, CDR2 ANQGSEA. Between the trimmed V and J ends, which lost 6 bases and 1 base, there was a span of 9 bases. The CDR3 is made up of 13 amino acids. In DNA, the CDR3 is TGCAGCGTGAGGACAGAGAACACCGGGGAGCTGTTTTTT. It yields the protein CSVRTENTGELFF.

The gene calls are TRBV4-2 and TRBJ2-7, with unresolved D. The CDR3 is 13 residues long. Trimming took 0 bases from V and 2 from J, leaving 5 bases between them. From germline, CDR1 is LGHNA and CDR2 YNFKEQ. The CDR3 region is CASSQESAYEQYF. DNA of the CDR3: TGTGCCAGCAGCCAAGAGTCAGCCTACGAGCAGTACTTC.

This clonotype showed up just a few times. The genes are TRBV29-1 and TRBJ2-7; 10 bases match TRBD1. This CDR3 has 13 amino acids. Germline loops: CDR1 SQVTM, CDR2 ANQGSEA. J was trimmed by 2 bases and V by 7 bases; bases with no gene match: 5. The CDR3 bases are TGCAGCGCCTCCGGGACAGGGGCCTACGAGCAGTACTTC. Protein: CSASGTGAYEQYF.

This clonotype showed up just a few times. The CDR3 nucleotides read TGTGCCACCACCATTGGACTAGCGGGAAACACCGGGGAGCTGTTTTTT. Translation gives CATTIGLAGNTGELFF. This sequence joins TRBV15 and TRBJ2-2; TRBD2 matches 12 bases. Germline V gives CDR1 LNHNV, CDR2 YYDKDF (reference sequence). Losses at the gene ends were 7 bases for V and 2 bases for J; bases not matched to a gene: 5. The CDR3 is made up of 16 amino acids. Together with reference TRBV15 and TRBJ2-2, the CDR3 gives the full variable domain: DAMVIQNPRYQVTQFGKPVTLSCSQTLNHNVMYWYQQKSSQAPKLLFHYYDKDFNNEADTPDNFQSRRPNTSFCFLDIRSPGLGDTAMYLCATTIGLAGNTGELFFGEGSRLTVL.

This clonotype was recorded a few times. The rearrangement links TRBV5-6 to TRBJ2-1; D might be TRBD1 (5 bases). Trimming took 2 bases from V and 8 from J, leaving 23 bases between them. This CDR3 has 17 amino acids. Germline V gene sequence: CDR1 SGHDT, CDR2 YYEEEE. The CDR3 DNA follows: TGTGCCAGCAGCTTCAACGTCCCCAGGGTTGTCCGGGATGAGCAGTTCTTC. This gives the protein CASSFNVPRVVRDEQFF.